This T cell receptor beta chain was sequenced in a study of OX40 agonist ivuxolimab in advanced cancers. Study details: The group had a mean age of around 64 years, ranged from roughly 20 to 79, and was around 86% male.

A remark on this clone: What it recognizes is unknown.

Study-level points and caveats: Antigen specificity was not determined for the expanded peripheral T cells. Relative to CD4+, CD8+ T cells held more expanded clones on average.

CDR1 is SGHRS, CDR2 YFSETQ, per germline. The ends were cut back, 4 bases at V and 0 bases at J, with 19 bases in the middle. The CDR3 is 17 amino acids. Sequenced by immunoSEQ multiplex PCR; TCRdb stores in-frame clones only, minus some. In the table there are some 32,000 clones, 84% of which are singletons. Sequences were derived from CD4+ or CD8+ T cells sorted from blood, sampled in a trial of the OX40 agonist ivuxolimab. This TCR came from an adult with an advanced solid tumor such as melanoma, head and neck, liver or kidney cancer. The V and J genes are TRBV5-1 and TRBJ1-1, with a tentative D call TRBD1 (6 bases). The CDR3 coding sequence is TGCGCCAGCAGCCCACCCGACAGGTCCGTTTTGAACACTGAAGCTTTCTTT. Its protein is CASSPPDRSVLNTEAFF. The full variable domain, in which reference TRBV5-1 and TRBJ1-1 provide the parts outside the CDR3, is KAGVTQTPRYLIKTRGQQVTLSCSPISGHRSVSWYQQTPGQGLQFLFEYFSETQRNKGNFPGRFSGRQFSNSRSEMNVSTLELGDSALYLCASSPPDRSVLNTEAFFGQGTRLTVV.